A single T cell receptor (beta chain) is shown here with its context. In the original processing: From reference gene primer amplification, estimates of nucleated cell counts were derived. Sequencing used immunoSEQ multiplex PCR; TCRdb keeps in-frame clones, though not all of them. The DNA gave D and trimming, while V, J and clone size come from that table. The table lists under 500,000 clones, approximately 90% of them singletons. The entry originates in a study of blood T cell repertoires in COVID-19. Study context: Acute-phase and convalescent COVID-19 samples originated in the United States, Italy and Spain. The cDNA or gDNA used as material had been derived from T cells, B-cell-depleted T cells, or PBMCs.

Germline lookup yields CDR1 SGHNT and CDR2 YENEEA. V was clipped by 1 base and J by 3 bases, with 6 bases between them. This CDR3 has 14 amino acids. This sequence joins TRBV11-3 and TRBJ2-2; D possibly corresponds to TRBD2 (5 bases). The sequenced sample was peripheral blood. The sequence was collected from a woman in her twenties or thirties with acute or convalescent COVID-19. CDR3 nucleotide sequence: TGTGCCAGCAGCTTAGGGCGGGACACCGGGGAGCTGTTTTTT. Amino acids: CASSLGRDTGELFF.